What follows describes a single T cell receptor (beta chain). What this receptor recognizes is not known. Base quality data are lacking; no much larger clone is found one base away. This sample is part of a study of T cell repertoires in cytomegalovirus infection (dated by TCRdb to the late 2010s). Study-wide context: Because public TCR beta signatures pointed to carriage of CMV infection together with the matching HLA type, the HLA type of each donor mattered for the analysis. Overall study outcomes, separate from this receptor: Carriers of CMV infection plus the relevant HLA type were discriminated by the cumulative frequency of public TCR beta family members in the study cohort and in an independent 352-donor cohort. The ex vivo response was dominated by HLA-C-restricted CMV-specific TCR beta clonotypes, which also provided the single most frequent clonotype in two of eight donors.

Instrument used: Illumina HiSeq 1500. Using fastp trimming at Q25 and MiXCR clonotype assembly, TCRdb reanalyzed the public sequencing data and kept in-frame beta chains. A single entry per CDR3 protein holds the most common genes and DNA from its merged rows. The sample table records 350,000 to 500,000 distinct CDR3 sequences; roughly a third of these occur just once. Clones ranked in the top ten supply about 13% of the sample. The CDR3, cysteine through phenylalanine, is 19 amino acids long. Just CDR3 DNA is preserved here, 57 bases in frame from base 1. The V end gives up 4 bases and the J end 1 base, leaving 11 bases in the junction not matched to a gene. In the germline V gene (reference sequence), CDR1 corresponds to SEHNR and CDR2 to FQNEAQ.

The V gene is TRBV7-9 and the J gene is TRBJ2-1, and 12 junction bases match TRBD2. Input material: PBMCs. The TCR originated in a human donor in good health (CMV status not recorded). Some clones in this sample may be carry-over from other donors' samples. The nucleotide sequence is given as TGTGCCAGCAGCTCGGGGACTAGCGGGCCATGGGGATCCTACAATGAGCAGTTCTTC. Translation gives CASSSGTSGPWGSYNEQFF.